This TCR beta chain comes out of a study of shared clonotypes between healthy human individuals. Study details: Donors consisted of a couple of women and a few men between 18 and 49.

The deep-level immunoSEQ assay was used. The assay was immunoSEQ multiplex PCR, and TCRdb's table has in-frame clones only and misses some. This table has about 660,000 clones, around 74% appearing once. Germline V CDR1 and CDR2: MDHEN, SYDVKM. The CDR3 has 15 amino acids. Trimming removed 6 bases from V and 5 bases from J; junction bases left unmatched: 4. The J gene is TRBJ2-1, the V gene TRBV28, with 13 nucleotides matching TRBD2. The receptor's source is a woman between 25 and 40 years old in good health. The sample was memory CD4+ T cells sorted from blood. Subset of the sample: CD45RA-negative fraction. The CDR3 here is CASSTGLAGNNEQFF. In DNA, the CDR3 is TGTGCCAGCAGCACGGGACTAGCGGGAAACAATGAGCAGTTCTTC. Together with reference TRBV28 and TRBJ2-1, the CDR3 gives the full variable domain: DVKVTQSSRYLVKRTGEKVFLECVQDMDHENMFWYRQDPGLGLRLIYFSYDVKMKEKGDIPEGYSVSREKKERFSLILESASTNQTSMYLCASSTGLAGNNEQFFGPGTRLTVL.